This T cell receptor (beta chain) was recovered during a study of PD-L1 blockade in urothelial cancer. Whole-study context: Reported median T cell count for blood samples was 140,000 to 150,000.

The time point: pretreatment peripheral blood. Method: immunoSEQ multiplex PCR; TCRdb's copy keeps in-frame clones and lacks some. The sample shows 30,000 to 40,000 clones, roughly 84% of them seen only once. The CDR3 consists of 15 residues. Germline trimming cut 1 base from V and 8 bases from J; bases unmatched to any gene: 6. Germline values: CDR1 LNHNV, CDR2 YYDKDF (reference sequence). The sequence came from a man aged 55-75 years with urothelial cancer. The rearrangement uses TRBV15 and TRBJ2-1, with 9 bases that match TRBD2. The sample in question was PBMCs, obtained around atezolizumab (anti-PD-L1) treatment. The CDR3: CATSRGAGGIYEQFF. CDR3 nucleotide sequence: TGTGCCACCAGCAGAGGAGCGGGAGGTATCTATGAGCAGTTCTTC.